This T cell receptor beta chain was sequenced during a study of graft-versus-host responses after intestinal transplantation. Germline V gene data show CDR1 as WSHSY and CDR2 as SAAADI. CDR3 length: 14 amino acids. Trimming cost V 0 bases and J 3 bases, with 7 bases left between them. As concerns this clone: Its antigen is as yet unknown.

Profiling relied on immunoSEQ multiplex PCR, and the TCRdb table lists in-frame clones only, not all of them. This table has about 92,000 clones, 80% to 95% appearing once. Sequencing was performed on unstimulated CD8+ T cells sorted from spleen or lymph node cells, taken before intestinal transplant. The chain employs TRBV10-2 and TRBJ2-3; unclear D gene. The receptor comes from a human donor who received an intestinal transplant. CDR3 coding DNA: TGCGCCAGCAGTGAGTCGACTGGGACAGATACGCAGTATTTT. It is translated as CASSESTGTDTQYF.